This TCR beta chain derives from a study of blood T cell repertoires in COVID-19. TCRdb's copy holds only in-frame clones and misses some; the assay was immunoSEQ multiplex PCR. The sample has over 250,000 clones, roughly nine tenths seen once. The CDR3 has 14 residues. J was trimmed by 6 bases and V by 5 bases; bases with no gene match: 8. Germline CDR1 and CDR2: SGHDT and YYEEEE. The V call is TRBV5-6, the J call TRBJ1-3, with 7 bases fitting TRBD1. Sequencing was performed on peripheral blood. This receptor was taken from a young woman with COVID-19, enrolled during active disease. Here the CDR3 DNA reads TGTGCCAGCAGACCGACAGGGTCAGAAAACACCATATATTTT. Amino acids: CASRPTGSENTIYF.